This T cell receptor (beta chain) was sequenced during a study of blood T cell repertoires in COVID-19. Study in general: Nucleic acid was either cDNA or gDNA, and it came from T cells, B-cell-depleted T cells, or PBMCs.

There are 12 residues in the CDR3. CDR1 and CDR2 (germline): SEHNR, FQNEAQ (reference sequence). V dropped 6 bases and J dropped 0 bases, with 4 bases sitting between them. In the original processing: Reference gene primer amplification yielded estimated nucleated cell counts. The table came from immunoSEQ multiplex PCR; TCRdb's copy has only in-frame clones and leaves some out. From that table come the V and J calls and clone size; the DNA was used to work out D and trimming. This table holds over 85,000 clones, around 84% found once. In regard to this clone: The sample contains more than one DNA sequence encoding this CDR3.

Sequencing was done on a sample of peripheral blood. This clonotype was obtained from a man aged 35 to 55 with acute or convalescent COVID-19. The gene calls are TRBV7-9 and TRBJ2-3; D remains unclear. The DNA of the CDR3 is TGTGCCAGCAGTCCGAGCACAGATACGCAGTATTTT. Its protein is CASSPSTDTQYF. Based on the CDR3 plus reference TRBV7-9 and TRBJ2-3, the full variable domain is DTGVSQNPRHKITKRGQNVTFRCDPISEHNRLYWYRQTLGQGPEFLTYFQNEAQLEKSRLLSDRFSAERPKGSFSTLEIQRTEQGDSAMYLCASSPSTDTQYFGPGTRLTVL.